This T cell receptor (beta chain) was documented in a study of technical replicates of blood from a few donors. A word on this clone: This sample includes further DNA sequences coding for the same CDR3.

The germline V and J ends were trimmed by 2 bases and 9 bases, with 20 bases remaining between them. The V gene's germline CDR1 is SGHDT and CDR2 YYEEEE. CDR3 length: 15 residues. Using immunoSEQ multiplex PCR, the repertoire was profiled, and TCRdb retains in-frame clones only, with some absent. The sample carries about 88,000 clones, about 93% recorded once. This receptor was taken from a human donor in good health. The sample was T cells isolated from PBMCs. The chain is built from TRBV5-6 and TRBJ1-1; D is possibly TRBD1 (6 bases). In DNA form, the CDR3 reads TGTGCCAGCAGCTTTAGGACAGCTAGCGGTGGGAAAGCTTTCTTT. Its translation: CASSFRTASGGKAFF.